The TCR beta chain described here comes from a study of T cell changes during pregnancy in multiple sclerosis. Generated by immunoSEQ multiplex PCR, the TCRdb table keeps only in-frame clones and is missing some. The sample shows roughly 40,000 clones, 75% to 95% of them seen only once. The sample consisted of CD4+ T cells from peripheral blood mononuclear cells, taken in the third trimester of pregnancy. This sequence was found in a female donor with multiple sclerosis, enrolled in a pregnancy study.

CDR3 in DNA: TGTGCCAGCAGTGAAGCGCTGGAGTTTCCTCCTTCCTTTGAAGAGACCCAGTACTTC. Amino acid sequence: CASSEALEFPPSFEETQYF. The chain recombines TRBV2 with TRBJ2-5, with D unclear. This CDR3 has 19 amino acids. Germline V gene sequence: CDR1 SNHLY, CDR2 FYNNEI. V was pared by 0 bases and J by 3 bases, with 23 bases between. Using reference TRBV2 and TRBJ2-5 for the parts outside the CDR3, the full variable domain is EPEVTQTPSHQVTQMGQEVILRCVPISNHLYFYWYRQILGQKVEFLVSFYNNEISEKSEIFDDQFSVERPDGSNFTLKIRSTKLEDSAMYFCASSEALEFPPSFEETQYFGPGTRLLVL.